These T cell receptor beta chains were read from a single sample in a study of blood T cell repertoires in COVID-19. Assay used: immunoSEQ multiplex PCR; TCRdb lists only in-frame clones, some missing. Found here are around 280,000 clones, roughly nine tenths of them singletons; the top ten hold 1.5% to 2%. Specimen: PBMCs or T cells enriched from blood (not recorded which). The origin of the receptors is a woman aged 40-49 years who had recovered from COVID-19. The CDR3 runs from the conserved cysteine through the conserved F or W. The D gene is left open where the match is weak. Size tells how often a clone was seen (once, few, many) or the class of an expanded clone, and some rows leave it out.

V gene	clone size	D gene	J gene	CDR3 DNA	CDR3 protein
TRBV2	NA	TRBD1	TRBJ2-4	TGTGCCAGCAGTCGGGACAGCTTCGAAGCCAAAAACATTCAGTACTTC	CASSRDSFEAKNIQYF
TRBV10-3	NA	TRBD1	TRBJ1-2	TGTGCCACCAGACAGGGGGGGGGCAATGGCTACACCTTC	CATRQGGGNGYTF
TRBV30	NA	TRBD1	TRBJ1-1	TGTGCCTGGAGACAGGGGACCTTGAACACTGAAGCTTTCTTT	CAWRQGTLNTEAFF
TRBV7-2	NA	TRBD1	TRBJ1-2	TGTGCCAGCAGCTTAGCGGTACAGGGGGCAAGCTATGGCTACACCTTC	CASSLAVQGASYGYTF
TRBV6-6	NA	NA	TRBJ2-3	TGTGCCAGCACCCGAGGGGGGGTCACAGATACGCAGTATTTT	CASTRGGVTDTQYF
TRBV10-3	NA	TRBD1	TRBJ1-1	TGTGCCATCAGGGGACAGGCGTCGAACACTGAAGCTTTCTTT	CAIRGQASNTEAFF
TRBV4-1	NA	NA	TRBJ1-2	TGCGCCAGCAGCCAAGAAACAGGCCCCTATGGCTACACCTTC	CASSQETGPYGYTF
TRBV5-1	NA	NA	TRBJ2-1	TGCGCCAGCAGCTTGGGCCAGGGGCCAGCGGATGAGCAATTCTTC	CASSLGQGPADEQFF
TRBV2	NA	NA	TRBJ1-1	TGTGCCAGCAGTAAACCGACAGCTAACACTGAAGCTTTCTTT	CASSKPTANTEAFF
TRBV6-2/TRBV6-3	NA	TRBD1	TRBJ1-3	TGTGCCAGCAGTCCCGACAGGGCCGGAAACACCATATATTTT	CASSPDRAGNTIYF
TRBV5-1	NA	TRBD1	TRBJ1-2	TGCGCCAGCAGCGCGGAAGGACAGGGGGCCTATGGCTACACCTTC	CASSAEGQGAYGYTF
TRBV12-5	NA	TRBD1	TRBJ2-3	TGTGCTAGTGGTTTGGGACTCCTTAGGGACAGGCGTGGTCCAGATACGCAGTATTTT	CASGLGLLRDRRGPDTQYF
TRBV7-2	NA	NA	TRBJ2-3	TGTGCCAGCAGCTTAGGACAGGCCCTAAGCACAGATACGCAGTATTTT	CASSLGQALSTDTQYF
TRBV5-1	NA	TRBD1	TRBJ1-2	TGCGCCAGCAGCGCGACAGGGGATCCGCGATCTGGCTACACCTTC	CASSATGDPRSGYTF
TRBV6-5	NA	NA	TRBJ1-4	TGTGCCAGCAGGCGCATGAATGAAAAACTGTTTTTT	CASRRMNEKLFF
TRBV6-5	once	NA	TRBJ1-2	TGTGCCAGCAGTCCTTCAGGGAGGGGAGGCTACACCTTC	CASSPSGRGGYTF
TRBV5-1	NA	NA	TRBJ2-2	TGCGCCAGCAGCTTGGATCCGAGGGGGTCCGCGAACACCGGGGAGCTGTTTTTT	CASSLDPRGSANTGELFF
TRBV11-2	few	NA	TRBJ1-3	TGTGCCAGCAGCTTAGCCGGGGCTGGAAACACCATATATTTT	CASSLAGAGNTIYF
TRBV11-2	NA	NA	TRBJ1-4	TGTGCTTGCGCAACTAATGAAAAACTGTTTTTT	CACATNEKLFF
TRBV6-5	NA	NA	TRBJ2-3	TGTGCCAGCAGACCCACGGGGGCAGATACGCAGTATTTT	CASRPTGADTQYF
TRBV19	NA	NA	TRBJ1-6	TGTGCCAGTAGTATAGATTCACCCGGGGAGAATAATTCACCCCTCCACTTT	CASSIDSPGENNSPLHF
TRBV6-5	NA	NA	TRBJ1-2	TGTGCCAGCAGTCCAGGGTTAAATCCGCTTGGCTACACCTTC	CASSPGLNPLGYTF
TRBV15	NA	NA	TRBJ2-5	TGTGCCACCAGCAGAGATCCAAACGCAGCGGAGACCCAGTACTTC	CATSRDPNAAETQYF
TRBV5-6	few	NA	TRBJ2-7	TGTGCCAGCAGCTTGTTTGGGCCCCAGCCCGGGACCTACGAGCAGTACTTC	CASSLFGPQPGTYEQYF
TRBV6-5	NA	NA	TRBJ1-4	TGTGCCAGCAGTTACGAACCCAGGGATGAAAAACTGTTTTTT	CASSYEPRDEKLFF
TRBV19	once	TRBD1	TRBJ1-1	TGTGCCAGTAGTACGACAGGGGCGGCTTTCTTT	CASSTTGAAFF
TRBV9	NA	NA	TRBJ1-2	TGTGCCAGCAGCGGGGAAGGGACACGAGGGGCTTATGGCTACACCTTC	CASSGEGTRGAYGYTF
TRBV6-6	NA	NA	TRBJ2-5	TGTGCCAGCAGTCAGCTTGGGGGGGCGACGGCAGAGACCCAGTACTTC	CASSQLGGATAETQYF
TRBV4-1	NA	TRBD2	TRBJ2-7	TGCGCCAGCAGCCATGTTAGCGGGTACGAGCAGTACTTC	CASSHVSGYEQYF
TRBV7-2	NA	NA	TRBJ1-1	TGTGCCAGCAGGAGAGGGCCGAACACTGAAGCTTTCTTT	CASRRGPNTEAFF
TRBV16	NA	NA	TRBJ1-2	TGTGCCAGCAGCCAATCGCGGGAAGCGCACTATGGCTACACCTTC	CASSQSREAHYGYTF
TRBV2	NA	TRBD1	TRBJ1-5	TGTGCCAGCAGGGGACAGGGGGCGGGCGGTCAGCCCCAGCATTTT	CASRGQGAGGQPQHF
TRBV29-1	NA	NA	TRBJ1-1	TGCAGCGTTGAGCAGGGTCTGAACACTGAAGCTTTCTTT	CSVEQGLNTEAFF
TRBV20-1	NA	NA	TRBJ1-2	TGCAGATTAGGGGTCAACTATGGCTACACCTTC	CRLGVNYGYTF
TRBV9	NA	NA	TRBJ2-7	TGTGCCAGCAGCGTAGATCCGGGTATCTCCTACGAGCAGTACTTC	CASSVDPGISYEQYF
TRBV18	NA	TRBD2	TRBJ2-2	TGTGCCAGCTCAGTAGGGACTAGCGGTCGCACCGGGGAGCTGTTTTTT	CASSVGTSGRTGELFF
TRBV5-1	NA	NA	TRBJ2-7	TGCGCCAGCAGCTTGGGGAGAGACGAGCAGTACTTC	CASSLGRDEQYF
TRBV7-9	NA	NA	TRBJ1-3	TGTGCCAGCAGCTTAGCGGCGGCCTCTGGAAACACCATATATTTT	CASSLAAASGNTIYF
TRBV18	NA	TRBD2	TRBJ2-7	TGTGCCAGCTCACCTCGACTAGCGGGAGGAAGGAGCTCCTACGAGCAGTACTTC	CASSPRLAGGRSSYEQYF
TRBV25-1	NA	NA	TRBJ2-7	TGTGCCAGCAGTATAGCCGCCTACGAGCAGTACTTC	CASSIAAYEQYF
TRBV5-5	NA	TRBD1	TRBJ1-6	TGTGCCAGCAATCTGGGGGGACCGGGACAGCCCCTATCACCCCTCCACTTT	CASNLGGPGQPLSPLHF
TRBV3-1/TRBV3-2	NA	NA	TRBJ2-2	TGTGCCAGCAGCCCCTATGGGAGCGATAACACCGGGGAGCTGTTTTTT	CASSPYGSDNTGELFF
TRBV4-2	NA	TRBD2	TRBJ2-7	TGTGCCAGCAGCCAAGTCGGTAGCGGGTCTACCTACGAGCAGTACTTC	CASSQVGSGSTYEQYF
TRBV7-9	NA	TRBD1	TRBJ1-5	TGTGCCAGCAGCCCCCGGGGAACAGGGGACAGTGGGCCCCAGCATTTT	CASSPRGTGDSGPQHF
TRBV5-6	NA	TRBD2	TRBJ2-5	TGTGCCAGCAGCTTGGTGCCGGGAGGGGGAGAGACCCAGTACTTC	CASSLVPGGGETQYF
TRBV1	NA	NA	TRBJ1-6	TGCACCAGCAGCACCTCGGGGGGGTCACCCCTCCACTTT	CTSSTSGGSPLHF
TRBV29-1	NA	TRBD2	TRBJ2-1	TGCAGCGTACCTAGCGGGAAGGACTACAATGAGCAGTTCTTC	CSVPSGKDYNEQFF
TRBV4-2	NA	NA	TRBJ1-1	TGTGCCAGCAGCCAAGATCTAGGAGGGACTGAAGCTTTCTTT	CASSQDLGGTEAFF
TRBV2	NA	TRBD1	TRBJ1-4	TGTGCCAGCAGTAGACAGGGTACAACTAATGAAAAACTGTTTTTT	CASSRQGTTNEKLFF
TRBV20-1	NA	NA	TRBJ1-1	TGCAGTGCTAGAGACAGGGTCCAAGCTTTCTTT	CSARDRVQAFF
TRBV9	NA	TRBD2	TRBJ2-5	TGTGCCAGCAGCCATACTTCTAGCGGGGGGGCAGAGACCCAGTACTTC	CASSHTSSGGAETQYF
TRBV30	NA	NA	TRBJ1-2	TGTGCCTGGATTCACACAGGGCCTGGCTATGGCTACACCTTC	CAWIHTGPGYGYTF
TRBV12-3/TRBV12-4	NA	NA	TRBJ2-5	TGTGCCAGCGGTGGAACAGAACGGTACTTC	CASGGTERYF
TRBV6-4	NA	NA	TRBJ1-2	TGTGCCAGCAGTGAGGGGCCTAACTATGGCTACACCTTC	CASSEGPNYGYTF
TRBV19	NA	TRBD2	TRBJ2-7	TGTGCCAGTAGTCCCCCTAGCGGGGCTTTGAACGAGCAGTACTTC	CASSPPSGALNEQYF
TRBV5-1	NA	TRBD1	TRBJ1-6	TGCGCCAGCAGACGGACAGGGAATAATTCACCCCTCCACTTT	CASRRTGNNSPLHF
TRBV7-6	NA	TRBD1	TRBJ1-2	TGTGCCAGCAGCCTTGGATCCGGGACAGGGGCCGGCTACACCTTC	CASSLGSGTGAGYTF
TRBV7-9	NA	NA	TRBJ1-1	TGTGCCAGCAGCCGGCAGCGGAACACTGAAGCTTTCTTT	CASSRQRNTEAFF
TRBV5-1	NA	NA	TRBJ2-7	TGCGCCAGCAGCTTGGCCACAGGGAACTACGAGCAGTACTTC	CASSLATGNYEQYF
TRBV5-4	NA	TRBD1	TRBJ1-2	TGTGCCAGCAGAACAGGGGCCCTTAACTATGGCTACACCTTC	CASRTGALNYGYTF